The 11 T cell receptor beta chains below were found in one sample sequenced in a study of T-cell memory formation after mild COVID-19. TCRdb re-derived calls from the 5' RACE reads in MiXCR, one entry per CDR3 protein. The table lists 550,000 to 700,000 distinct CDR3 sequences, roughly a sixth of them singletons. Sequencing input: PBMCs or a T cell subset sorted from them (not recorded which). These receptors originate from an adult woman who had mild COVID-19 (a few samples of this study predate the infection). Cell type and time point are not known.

CDR3 coding DNA: TGTGCCAGCAGCCCTGAATACGGGACAGCACATACCCCCAACACTGAAGCTTTCTTT. This codes for CASSPEYGTAHTPNTEAFF. V is TRBV5-6 and J is TRBJ1-1; TRBD1 aligns across 7 bases. CDR1 is SGHDT, CDR2 YYEEEE, per germline. The V gene end was trimmed by 4 bases and the J gene end by 2 bases; junction bases not matched to a gene: 20. The CDR3 extends over 19 amino acids.

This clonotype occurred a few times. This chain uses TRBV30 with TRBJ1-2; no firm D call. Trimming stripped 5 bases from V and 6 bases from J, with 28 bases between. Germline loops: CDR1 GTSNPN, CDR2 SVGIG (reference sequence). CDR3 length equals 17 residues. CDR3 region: CAWWPLLEGSGYDGYTF. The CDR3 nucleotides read TGTGCCTGGTGGCCCCTCTTAGAAGGGAGTGGTTATGATGGCTACACCTTC.

CDR3 nucleotide sequence: TGTGCCAGCAGTCTCACCGTTATGGGTGGCTACACCTTC. It encodes CASSLTVMGGYTF. The chain recombines TRBV7-2 with TRBJ1-2; D gene uncertain. CDR3 size: 13 residues. Trimming left V 6 bases short and J 7 bases short, with 15 bases between. Germline V gene sequence: CDR1 SGHTA, CDR2 FQGNSA.

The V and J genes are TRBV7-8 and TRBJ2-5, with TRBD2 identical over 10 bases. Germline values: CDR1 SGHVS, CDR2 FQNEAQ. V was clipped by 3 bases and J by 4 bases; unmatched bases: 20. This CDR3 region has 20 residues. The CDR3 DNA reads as TGTGCCAGCAGCTTTCTACATCTTCCTTTAGCGGGGGGCAGGGGAGAGACCCAGTACTTC. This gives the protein CASSFLHLPLAGGRGETQYF.

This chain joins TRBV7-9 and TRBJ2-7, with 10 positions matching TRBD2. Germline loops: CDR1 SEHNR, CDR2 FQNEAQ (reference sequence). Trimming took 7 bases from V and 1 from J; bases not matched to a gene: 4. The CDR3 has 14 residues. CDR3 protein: CASTRTSGSYEQYF. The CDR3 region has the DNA TGTGCCAGCACCCGGACTAGCGGATCCTACGAGCAGTACTTC.

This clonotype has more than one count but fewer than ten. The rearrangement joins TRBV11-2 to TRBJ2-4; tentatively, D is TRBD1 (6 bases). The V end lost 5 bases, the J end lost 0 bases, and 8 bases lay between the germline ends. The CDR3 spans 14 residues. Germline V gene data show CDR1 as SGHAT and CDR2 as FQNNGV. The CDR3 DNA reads TGTGCCAGCAGCATACAGGGAGCCAAAAACATTCAGTACTTC. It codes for CASSIQGAKNIQYF.

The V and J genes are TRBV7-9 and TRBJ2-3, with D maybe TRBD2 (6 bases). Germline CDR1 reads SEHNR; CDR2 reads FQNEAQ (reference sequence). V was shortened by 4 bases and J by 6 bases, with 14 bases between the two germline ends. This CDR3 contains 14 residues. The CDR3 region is CASSSRDSIDTQYF. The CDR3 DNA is TGTGCCAGCAGCTCCAGGGACTCGATTGATACGCAGTATTTT.

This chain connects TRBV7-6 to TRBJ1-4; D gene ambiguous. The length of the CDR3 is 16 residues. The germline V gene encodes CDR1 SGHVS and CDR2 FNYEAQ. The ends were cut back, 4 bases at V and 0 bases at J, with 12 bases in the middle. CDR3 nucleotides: TGTGCCAGCAGCTCCCCGGACGGAGCAACTAATGAAAAACTGTTTTTT. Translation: CASSSPDGATNEKLFF.

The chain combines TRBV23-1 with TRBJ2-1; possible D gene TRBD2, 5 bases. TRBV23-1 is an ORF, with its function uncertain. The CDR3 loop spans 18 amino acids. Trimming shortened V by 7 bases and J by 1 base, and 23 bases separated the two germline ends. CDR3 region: CASTQKRPVQDSYNEQFF. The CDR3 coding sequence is TGCGCCAGCACCCAAAAGCGGCCCGTCCAGGATTCCTACAATGAGCAGTTCTTC.

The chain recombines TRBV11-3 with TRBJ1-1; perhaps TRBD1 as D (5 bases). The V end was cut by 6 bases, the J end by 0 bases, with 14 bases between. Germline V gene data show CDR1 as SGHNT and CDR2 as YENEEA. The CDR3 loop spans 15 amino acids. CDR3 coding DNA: TGTGCCAGCAGTCCCGGGGGGGAATTGAACACTGAAGCTTTCTTT. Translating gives CASSPGGELNTEAFF.

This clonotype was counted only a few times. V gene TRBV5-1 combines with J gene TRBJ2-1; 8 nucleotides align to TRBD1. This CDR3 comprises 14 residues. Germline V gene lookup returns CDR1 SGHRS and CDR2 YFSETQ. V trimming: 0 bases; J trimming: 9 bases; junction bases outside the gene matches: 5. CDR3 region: CASSLGQGAGEQFF. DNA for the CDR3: TGCGCCAGCAGCTTGGGGCAGGGGGCAGGTGAGCAGTTCTTC.